These 21 T cell receptor beta chains share one sample of origin, sequenced in a study of blood T cell repertoires in COVID-19. Libraries were prepared by immunoSEQ multiplex PCR; TCRdb keeps only in-frame clonotypes and omits some of them. This table holds 350,000 or so clones, 80% to 90% found once. Sequenced material: PBMCs or T cells enriched from blood (not recorded which). All receptors come from a woman between 35 and 50 years old with acute COVID-19.

This clone has just one count. The chain employs TRBV11-2 and TRBJ2-7, with D perhaps matching TRBD1 (5 bases). Germline loops: CDR1 SGHAT, CDR2 FQNNGV. Trimming shortened V by 0 bases and J by 6 bases, and 15 bases separated the two germline ends. The CDR3 is 15 amino acids. CDR3 nucleotides: TGTGCCAGCAGCTTAGATCCCGGCAGGGTTTCCGAGCAGTACTTC. Protein: CASSLDPGRVSEQYF. Filled out from reference TRBV11-2 and TRBJ2-7, the complete variable domain reads EAGVAQSPRYKIIEKRQSVAFWCNPISGHATLYWYQQILGQGPKLLIQFQNNGVVDDSQLPKDRFSAERLKGVDSTLKIQPAKLEDSAVYLCASSLDPGRVSEQYFGPGTRLTVT.

The V call is TRBV19, the J call TRBJ2-1; TRBD1 aligns across 8 bases. The CDR3 has 15 residues. Germline CDR1 is LNHDA and CDR2 is SQIVND (reference sequence). V lost 3 bases and J lost 9; bases outside the gene matches: 10. CDR3: CASSILAGQGTEQFF. The CDR3, as DNA: TGTGCCAGTAGTATCTTGGCTGGACAGGGAACTGAGCAGTTCTTC. The whole variable domain, remainder taken from reference TRBV19 and TRBJ2-1, is DGGITQSPKYLFRKEGQNVTLSCEQNLNHDAMYWYRQDPGQGLRLIYYSQIVNDFQKGDIAEGYSVSREKKESFPLTVTSAQKNPTAFYLCASSILAGQGTEQFFGPGTRLTVL.

The chain has TRBV20-1 and TRBJ2-1, with D unresolved. V shed 6 bases and J shed 5 bases, with 8 bases lying between them. Looked up from germline, CDR1 is DFQATT and CDR2 is SNEGSKA (reference sequence). The CDR3 sequence is 11 residues long. The CDR3 protein is CSARQDNEQFF. In DNA form, the CDR3 reads TGCAGTGCCAGGCAGGACAATGAGCAGTTCTTC.

This clone was seen a single time. V and J are TRBV14 and TRBJ1-2; 11 bases align to TRBD1. Per the germline V gene, CDR1 is SGHDN and CDR2 is FVKESK. The CDR3 consists of 15 residues. V shed 3 bases and J 4 bases; nucleotides not matched to a gene: 4. The CDR3, as DNA: TGTGCCAGCAGCCAGAGGGACAGGGGGATCTATGGCTACACCTTC. Its protein product is CASSQRDRGIYGYTF.

The chain links TRBV7-2 to TRBJ2-2, with 8 bases matching TRBD1. The V and J ends lost 4 bases and 4 bases, in that order; junction bases with no gene match: 5. The germline CDR1 and CDR2 sequences are SGHTA and FQGNSA. The CDR3 is 15 amino acids. CDR3 coding DNA: TGTGCCAGCAGCTCTGGACAGGGTAGCACCGGGGAGCTGTTTTTT. It encodes CASSSGQGSTGELFF.

The chain recombines TRBV7-9 with TRBJ2-3; D is ambiguous. The germline CDR1 and CDR2 sequences are SEHNR and FQNEAQ (reference sequence). CDR3 length: 15 amino acids. Trimming shortened V by 2 bases and J by 6 bases, and 15 bases separated the two germline ends. The CDR3 bases are TGTGCCAGCAGCTTAAACTGGGTCTCTAGTGATACGCAGTATTTT. Protein product: CASSLNWVSSDTQYF.

This clone appeared a few times. This chain links TRBV5-4 with TRBJ2-4; the match to TRBD2 covers 15 bases. Germline V CDR1 and CDR2: SGHNT, YYREEE (reference sequence). With V trimmed by 3 bases and J by 7 bases, 5 bases remained unmatched. This CDR3 is built from 16 residues. In DNA, the CDR3 is TGTGCCAGCAGCTGGGGACTAGCGGGGGGTAGGAACATTCAGTACTTC. It yields the protein CASSWGLAGGRNIQYF.

Concerning this clone itself: One end of the junction varies from germline; a read error may be responsible. The chain joins TRBV11-2 to TRBJ1-2; D gene ambiguous. The CDR3 runs to 10 residues. Germline V gives CDR1 SGHAT, CDR2 FQNNGV. For the CDR3, the DNA is TGTGCCAGTTCTCAGGAAAGTCTCGCCTTC. Translated, it gives CASSQESLAF.

J is TRBJ2-7 and V is TRBV11-3; the D is unclear. Trimming took off 4 bases at V and 4 bases at J, with 11 bases between the two ends. This CDR3 spans 13 amino acids. CDR1 and CDR2 from the germline V gene are SGHNT and YENEEA. In nucleotides, the CDR3 is TGTGCCAGCAGCTCCCCTCCTACGTACGAGCAGTACTTC. Protein product: CASSSPPTYEQYF. The full variable domain, completed using reference TRBV11-3 and TRBJ2-7, is EAGVVQSPRYKIIEKKQPVAFWCNPISGHNTLYWYLQNLGQGPELLIRYENEEAVDDSQLPKDRFSAERLKGVDSTLKIQPAELGDSAVYLCASSSPPTYEQYFGPGTRLTVT.

V gene TRBV5-1 combines with J gene TRBJ1-4; 8 bases match TRBD1. Germline V lookup: CDR1 SGHRS, CDR2 YFSETQ. Trimming removed 0 bases from V and 5 bases from J; junction bases left unmatched: 3. This CDR3 is 15 amino acids long. CDR3: CASSLGDRSNEKLFF. The CDR3 DNA reads as TGCGCCAGCAGCTTGGGGGACAGGTCAAATGAAAAACTGTTTTTT.

This clone appeared a few times. J is TRBJ2-3 and V is TRBV29-1; D is possibly TRBD1 (6 bases). The CDR3 covers 11 residues. The germline V and J ends were trimmed by 6 bases and 4 bases, with 8 bases remaining between them. Germline assignment: CDR1 SQVTM and CDR2 ANQGSEA. The CDR3 loop is CSVGAPDTQYF. CDR3 nucleotides: TGCAGCGTGGGGGCCCCAGATACGCAGTATTTT.

The chain is built from TRBV18 and TRBJ2-1, with D maybe TRBD2 (5 bases). This CDR3 is 13 amino acids long. Trimming removed 3 bases from V and 6 bases from J, with 9 bases in between. Germline V lookup: CDR1 KGHSH, CDR2 LQKENI. The CDR3 nucleotides read TGTGCCAGCTCACCCCTCACTAGCAATGAGCAGTTCTTC. Protein product: CASSPLTSNEQFF.

A few counts support this clone. V gene TRBV6-5 combines with J gene TRBJ1-3, with D possibly being TRBD1 (5 bases). CDR1 and CDR2 (germline): MNHEY, SVGAGI. The CDR3 is 15 residues long. The V and J ends lost 0 bases and 2 bases respectively, with 8 bases between them. The CDR3 coding sequence is TGTGCCAGCAGTTACTCAGGGGCAGCTGGAAACACCATATATTTT. This codes for CASSYSGAAGNTIYF.

This chain uses TRBV4-2 with TRBJ1-4; D call uncertain. Germline loops: CDR1 LGHNA, CDR2 YNFKEQ. CDR3 length equals 16 residues. The V end lost 1 base, the J end lost 2 bases, and 11 bases lay between the germline ends. The CDR3 sequence: CASSQVTGGTNEKLFF. CDR3 coding DNA: TGTGCCAGCAGCCAAGTTACGGGAGGGACTAATGAAAAACTGTTTTTT.

This chain links TRBV7-8 with TRBJ2-7; the D gene is possibly TRBD1 (6 bases). V was clipped by 6 bases and J by 3 bases, with 18 bases between them. This CDR3 has 15 amino acids. Germline V CDR1 and CDR2: SGHVS, FQNEAQ. Here the CDR3 DNA reads TGTGCCAGCAGTCCTGGACAGCCCGAAGGCTACGAGCAGTACTTC. As protein: CASSPGQPEGYEQYF.

This chain joins TRBV5-1 and TRBJ2-1, with D perhaps matching TRBD1 (5 bases). V dropped 4 bases and J dropped 3 bases, with 8 bases sitting between them. The germline gives CDR1 SGHRS, CDR2 YFSETQ. The CDR3 length is 13 residues. The CDR3 loop is CASSPDIYNEQFF. The DNA for the CDR3 is TGCGCCAGCAGCCCGGACATCTACAATGAGCAGTTCTTC. Using reference TRBV5-1 and TRBJ2-1 for the parts outside the CDR3, the full variable domain is KAGVTQTPRYLIKTRGQQVTLSCSPISGHRSVSWYQQTPGQGLQFLFEYFSETQRNKGNFPGRFSGRQFSNSRSEMNVSTLELGDSALYLCASSPDIYNEQFFGPGTRLTVL.

The chain links TRBV7-2 to TRBJ1-2, with a possible D match to TRBD1 (5 bases). Germline CDR1 is SGHTA and CDR2 is FQGNSA. V lost 2 bases and J 4 bases, leaving 20 bases between the germline ends. The CDR3 loop spans 17 amino acids. The CDR3 reads CASSLSPPQVGGYGYTF. CDR3 bases: TGTGCCAGCAGCTTATCTCCGCCCCAGGTGGGGGGCTATGGCTACACCTTC.

The chain joins TRBV6-5 to TRBJ2-7, with TRBD2 matching 9 bases. V dropped 0 bases and J dropped 2; count of bases not matched to a gene: 2. Germline V CDR1 and CDR2: MNHEY, SVGAGI. The CDR3 totals 15 residues. The CDR3 DNA reads TGTGCCAGCAGTTACTCTCGCGGGAGGGCCTACGAGCAGTACTTC. Translating it yields CASSYSRGRAYEQYF.

The chain uses TRBV5-4 and TRBJ1-1, with unresolved D. Germline V gene data show CDR1 as SGHNT and CDR2 as YYREEE (reference sequence). Trimming cost V 0 bases and J 10 bases, with 13 bases left between them. The CDR3 is made up of 13 amino acids. The CDR3 bases are TGTGCCAGCAGCTTGGAAGGGCGGGATAGAGCTTTCTTT. It yields the protein CASSLEGRDRAFF.

The rearrangement links TRBV20-1 to TRBJ2-7; 10 positions match TRBD2. V lost 3 bases to trimming and J lost 3 bases; unmatched junction nucleotides: 8. Germline CDR1 is DFQATT and CDR2 is SNEGSKA (reference sequence). CDR3 size: 15 residues. CDR3 DNA sequence: TGCAGTGCTAGTCCCCTAGCGGGAGTGGGCTACGAGCAGTACTTC. Its translation is CSASPLAGVGYEQYF.

The genes are TRBV7-9 and TRBJ1-6; 11 nucleotides agree with TRBD1. With V trimmed by 0 bases and J by 7 bases, 5 bases remained unmatched. The germline CDR1 and CDR2 sequences are SEHNR and FQNEAQ (reference sequence). This CDR3 has 17 residues. The CDR3 loop is CASSLALWDRGNSPLHF. The CDR3 DNA is TGTGCCAGCAGCTTAGCGCTCTGGGACAGGGGGAATTCACCCCTCCACTTT. The full variable domain, in which reference TRBV7-9 and TRBJ1-6 provide the parts outside the CDR3, is DTGVSQNPRHKITKRGQNVTFRCDPISEHNRLYWYRQTLGQGPEFLTYFQNEAQLEKSRLLSDRFSAERPKGSFSTLEIQRTEQGDSAMYLCASSLALWDRGNSPLHFGNGTRLTVT.